The TCR beta chain described here comes from a study of beta chain features in type 1 diabetes. The germline V and J ends were trimmed by 3 bases and 3 bases, with 10 bases remaining between them. Germline CDR1 GTSNPN, CDR2 SVGIG (reference sequence). The CDR3 runs to 13 residues. The whole isolated RNA underwent reverse transcription, so sequencing captured expressed TCRB transcripts. TCRdb keeps only in-frame clones here, not all; method: immunoSEQ multiplex PCR. The table has 100,000 to 150,000 clones, about 18% seen once; the top ten hold 2% to 3%. In regard to this clone: The antigen is undetermined. The same CDR3 arises from other DNA sequences in this sample as well.

General study findings and limits: When Type 1 diabetes patients were examined, their TCRB CDR3s proved moderately but significantly shorter in all four CD4+ subsets.

The purity of all sorted populations exceeded 95%. The source is a man between 18 and 29 years old with type 1 diabetes. V usage is TRBV30 and J usage is TRBJ2-3; D call uncertain. Source material: central memory CD4+ T cells from blood. CDR3 amino acids: CAWSLPGTDTQYF. For the CDR3, the DNA is TGTGCCTGGAGCCTCCCGGGTACAGATACGCAGTATTTT.